This TCR beta chain was obtained from a study of immune evolution from preneoplasia to lung adenocarcinoma. Trimming at V came to 7 bases and at J to 2 bases, leaving 4 bases not matched to a gene. Germline V gene sequence: CDR1 MNHEY, CDR2 SMNVEV (reference sequence). The CDR3 is 15 residues long. This table comes from immunoSEQ multiplex PCR, and its TCRdb copy is limited to in-frame clones, with some not included. The sample has about 14,000 clones, approximately 85% seen once. Material for sequencing was FFPE lung adenocarcinoma in situ tissue. The sequence derives from a donor at least 70 years old with lung adenocarcinoma. This chain joins TRBV27 and TRBJ2-1, with 11 bases identical to TRBD2. In DNA form, the CDR3 reads TGTGCCAGCAAGTATAGCGGGAGGGCCTACAATGAGCAGTTCTTC. It specifies CASKYSGRAYNEQFF.